This T cell receptor (beta chain) was documented in a study of shared clonotypes between healthy human individuals. Study-level points and caveats: Investigators expected sequencing depth to affect clonotype sharing among donors. Shared across several donors were around 5% of the naive CD4 clonotypes.

Concerning this clone: Its specificity is not known.

With 2 bases removed from V and 8 bases from J, the gap between germline ends came to 15 bases. In germline, CDR1 is MNHEY, CDR2 SVGAGI. The CDR3 consists of 14 residues. TCRdb keeps only in-frame clones here, not all; method: immunoSEQ multiplex PCR. The data show 2 million or so clones, less than 95% seen once. Cells designated naive CD8 were CD45RO-negative and were positively selected for CCR7, with terminally differentiated effector memory CD45RA+ cells excluded. Those who donated, Caucasian adults without exception, all lived in Nashville, Tennessee. The source of this sequence is a man younger than 30 in good health. The sequenced sample was naive CD8+ T cells sorted from blood. V is TRBV6-5 and J is TRBJ1-1; D unresolved. The CDR3 DNA reads TGTGCCAGCAGTTACCCCGGAGGTGGCCAGGAAGCTTTCTTT. Protein: CASSYPGGGQEAFF.